This entry features one T cell receptor (beta chain) sequence. No antigen is known for it. These data belong to a study of cytomegalovirus exposure and HLA in healthy donors. The PCR ran on 60 Vbeta and 13 Jbeta primers. TCRdb keeps only in-frame clones here, not all; method: immunoSEQ multiplex PCR. The data contain 150,000 or so clones, roughly 80% of them singletons. Points from the study as a whole: Rates of TCR association differed by HLA locus in a later analysis, with DRB1 highest and HLA-C lowest.

The material sequenced was PBMCs. The clonotype originates from a male donor in good health and CMV-seropositive.

The chain's CDR3 is CASSYQPGQGAEQYF. The CDR3 nucleotides are TGTGCCAGCAGTTACCAACCGGGACAGGGCGCCGAGCAGTACTTC. V and J are TRBV6-5 and TRBJ2-7; TRBD1 aligns across 9 bases. The V segment lost 2 bases and the J segment 6 bases; nucleotides outside the gene matches: 8. The germline V gene has CDR1 MNHEY and CDR2 SVGAGI. The CDR3 runs 15 residues.